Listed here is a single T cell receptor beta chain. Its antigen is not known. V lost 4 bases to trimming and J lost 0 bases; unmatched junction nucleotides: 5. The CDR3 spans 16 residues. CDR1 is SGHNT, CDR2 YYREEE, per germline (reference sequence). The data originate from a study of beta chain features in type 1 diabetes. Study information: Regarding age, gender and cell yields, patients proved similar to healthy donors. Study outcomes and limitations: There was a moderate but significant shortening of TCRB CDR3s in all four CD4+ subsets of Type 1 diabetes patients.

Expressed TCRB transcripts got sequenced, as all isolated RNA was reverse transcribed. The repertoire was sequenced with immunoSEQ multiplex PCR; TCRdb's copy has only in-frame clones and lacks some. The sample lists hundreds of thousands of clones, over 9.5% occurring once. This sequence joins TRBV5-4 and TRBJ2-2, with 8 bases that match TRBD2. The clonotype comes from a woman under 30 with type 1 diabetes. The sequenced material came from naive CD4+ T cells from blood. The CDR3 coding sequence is TGTGCCAGCAGCCCGCGGGGGGCCTCGAACACCGGGGAGCTGTTTTTT. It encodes CASSPRGASNTGELFF.